These 23 T cell receptor beta chains were all obtained from the same sample, sequenced in a study of blood T cell repertoires in COVID-19. TCRdb's copy holds only in-frame clones and misses some; the assay was immunoSEQ multiplex PCR. This table has approximately 250,000 clones, approximately 87% appearing once. The sample taken for sequencing was peripheral blood. Receptor source: a man in his sixties who had recovered from COVID-19.

The J gene is TRBJ1-1, the V gene TRBV7-2; TRBD1 agrees at 7 bases. The V gene's germline CDR1 is SGHTA and CDR2 FQGNSA. This CDR3 region has 14 residues. Trimming at V came to 6 bases and at J to 2 bases, leaving 6 bases not matched to a gene. CDR3 in amino acids: CASSSGQINTEAFF. DNA for the CDR3: TGTGCCAGCAGTTCGGGACAGATTAACACTGAAGCTTTCTTT.

The chain recombines TRBV24-1 with TRBJ2-2; 11 bases map to TRBD2. In germline, CDR1 is KGHDR, CDR2 SFDVKD. This CDR3 is 17 amino acids long. The V and J ends lost 2 bases and 5 bases, in that order; junction bases with no gene match: 6. CDR3 DNA sequence: TGTGCCACCAGTGATTCCGGGACTAGCGGCAGAACCGGGGAGCTGTTTTTT. This encodes CATSDSGTSGRTGELFF.

The rearrangement uses TRBV19 and TRBJ2-1; the D gene is possibly TRBD2 (5 bases). The CDR3 totals 15 residues. Trimming removed 11 bases from V and 0 bases from J, with 17 bases in between. Germline CDR1 LNHDA, CDR2 SQIVND (reference sequence). Here the CDR3 reads CAPTLRDDSYNEQFF. CDR3 sequence (DNA): TGTGCCCCCACCCTCCGGGATGACTCCTACAATGAGCAGTTCTTC.

The genes are TRBV5-5 and TRBJ2-1; TRBD1 agrees at 7 bases. CDR1 SGHKS and CDR2 YYEKEE come from the germline V gene (reference sequence). The CDR3 has 12 amino acids. The junction had 3 bases not matched to a gene; V was cut back by 4 bases and J by 8 bases. CDR3: CASSAQGYEQFF. The CDR3 DNA follows: TGTGCCAGCAGCGCACAGGGGTATGAGCAGTTCTTC.

This rearrangement joins TRBV19 to TRBJ1-5, with 9 nucleotides matching TRBD1. The germline gives CDR1 LNHDA, CDR2 SQIVND (reference sequence). Trimming at V came to 7 bases and at J to 6 bases, leaving 10 bases not matched to a gene. The CDR3 contains 15 residues. In nucleotides, the CDR3 is TGTGCCAGTACCACACCGGGACAGGGTCCTCAGCCCCAGCATTTT. This gives the protein CASTTPGQGPQPQHF.

V and J are TRBV30 and TRBJ2-2; tentative D call: TRBD2 (6 bases). The CDR3 has 16 amino acids. CDR1 and CDR2 from the germline V gene are GTSNPN and SVGIG (reference sequence). Trimming took 0 bases from V and 4 from J, leaving 15 bases between them. This CDR3 is CAWSVMVGGRTGELFF. The CDR3 DNA follows: TGTGCCTGGAGTGTAATGGTGGGGGGTCGCACCGGGGAGCTGTTTTTT.

The V gene is TRBV11-2, the J gene TRBJ2-1, with a weak D call TRBD1 (5 bases). CDR3 length: 15 amino acids. Germline V gene sequence: CDR1 SGHAT, CDR2 FQNNGV. With 6 bases removed from V and 1 base from J, the gap between germline ends came to 13 bases. CDR3 nucleotide sequence: TGTGCCAGCAGACAAGACAGCGAATCCTACAATGAGCAGTTCTTC. Translation: CASRQDSESYNEQFF.

The chain uses TRBV7-7 and TRBJ2-5; 9 nucleotides agree with TRBD2. The CDR3 is 15 amino acids. Germline V gene data show CDR1 as SSHAT and CDR2 as FNYEAQ (reference sequence). The J segment lost 4 bases and the V segment lost 0 bases, leaving 3 bases of the junction unmatched. The CDR3 DNA sequence: TGTGCCAGCAGCTTAGCCCTAGCGGGAATAGAGACCCAGTACTTC. Protein product: CASSLALAGIETQYF.

The chain joins TRBV18 to TRBJ1-1, with D tentatively TRBD1 (6 bases). CDR3 length equals 15 residues. From germline, CDR1 is KGHSH and CDR2 LQKENI. V was cut by 4 bases and J by 2 bases, with 14 bases left in between. The CDR3 spells CASSRRTETNTEAFF. Written as DNA, the CDR3 is TGTGCCAGCTCACGACGGACAGAAACCAACACTGAAGCTTTCTTT.

The chain carries TRBV2 and TRBJ1-4; D may be TRBD1 (6 bases). Trimming stripped 6 bases from V and 4 bases from J, with 18 bases between. Germline assignment: CDR1 SNHLY and CDR2 FYNNEI. The CDR3 has 16 amino acids. CDR3 loop: CASRKHPGTINEKLFF. The CDR3 nucleotides read TGTGCCAGCAGGAAGCACCCCGGGACAATTAATGAAAAACTGTTTTTT.

The chain couples TRBV2 to TRBJ2-3, with 11 nucleotides matching TRBD2. The CDR3 consists of 16 residues. The V gene's germline CDR1 is SNHLY and CDR2 FYNNEI. J lost 3 bases, V lost 6 bases, and 8 bases had no gene match. CDR3 nucleotides: TGTGCCAGCAGGCTTACTAGCGGGAGTTCGACAGATACGCAGTATTTT. The encoded protein is CASRLTSGSSTDTQYF.

V usage is TRBV5-1 and J usage is TRBJ1-4, with 7 bases fitting TRBD1. CDR3 length: 16 amino acids. Germline lookup yields CDR1 SGHRS and CDR2 YFSETQ. Trimming at V came to 0 bases and at J to 8 bases, leaving 10 bases not matched to a gene. The CDR3 bases are TGCGCCAGCAGCTTGGAGGCCCAGGGGGGTCGAGAAAAACTGTTTTTT. It translates to CASSLEAQGGREKLFF.

The chain has TRBV12-5 and TRBJ2-2; 14 bases map to TRBD2. CDR1 LGHNT and CDR2 FRNRAP come from the germline V gene. V lost 6 bases to trimming and J lost 5 bases; unmatched junction nucleotides: 20. The CDR3 is 21 residues long. In DNA form, the CDR3 reads TGTGCTAGTGGCCCCACTTCAGGACCGGGACTAGCGGGAGTTAGGACCGGGGAGCTGTTTTTT. Its translation: CASGPTSGPGLAGVRTGELFF.

The chain carries TRBV7-9 and TRBJ2-1; TRBD2 aligns across 12 bases. The J segment lost 4 bases and the V segment lost 3 bases, leaving 4 bases of the junction unmatched. In germline, CDR1 is SEHNR, CDR2 FQNEAQ (reference sequence). This CDR3 comprises 16 residues. The CDR3 DNA is TGTGCCAGCAGCTTGACTAGCGGGAGAGCTTACAATGAGCAGTTCTTC. It translates to CASSLTSGRAYNEQFF.

The chain joins TRBV3-1 (or the pseudogene TRBV3-2) to TRBJ1-4; the D gene is possibly TRBD1 (6 bases). The CDR3 runs 13 residues. CDR1 and CDR2 (germline): LGHDT, YNNKEL (reference sequence). V was trimmed by 5 bases and J by 13 bases, leaving 17 bases between them. The CDR3: CASSTNPQGGLFF. The CDR3 DNA reads TGTGCCAGCAGCACTAATCCACAGGGTGGACTGTTTTTT.

The chain links TRBV7-9 to TRBJ2-7; 8 nucleotides align to TRBD2. Germline V gives CDR1 SEHNR, CDR2 FQNEAQ (reference sequence). V lost 5 bases to trimming and J lost 6 bases; unmatched junction nucleotides: 12. CDR3 length: 15 residues. The CDR3 loop is CASSQTWTSTSEQYF. In DNA form, the CDR3 reads TGTGCCAGCAGCCAAACATGGACTAGCACTTCCGAGCAGTACTTC.

The V call is TRBV18, the J call TRBJ2-5; TRBD2 matches 10 bases. Germline loops: CDR1 KGHSH, CDR2 LQKENI. The CDR3 consists of 17 residues. Trimming at V came to 3 bases and at J to 5 bases, leaving 12 bases not matched to a gene. CDR3 DNA sequence: TGTGCCAGCTCACCCGCCGGGCTAGCGGGGGCTCGGGAGACCCAGTACTTC. Translating gives CASSPAGLAGARETQYF.

V gene TRBV6-5 combines with J gene TRBJ1-4, with 7 bases lining up with TRBD1. This CDR3 has 13 amino acids. CDR1 is MNHEY, CDR2 SVGAGI, per germline. J lost 6 bases, V lost 6 bases, and 4 bases had no gene match. The CDR3: CASSPGTDEKLFF. Here the CDR3 DNA reads TGTGCCAGCAGCCCCGGGACAGATGAAAAACTGTTTTTT.

The chain couples TRBV15 to TRBJ2-3; 9 bases align to TRBD1. Germline lookup yields CDR1 LNHNV and CDR2 YYDKDF (reference sequence). This CDR3 has 17 amino acids. The ends lost 4 bases at V and 2 bases at J; junction bases unmatched: 10. The CDR3 loop is CATSKGGRTGVTDTQYF. Here the CDR3 DNA reads TGTGCCACCAGCAAAGGTGGGAGGACAGGGGTCACAGATACGCAGTATTTT.

The rearrangement joins TRBV5-6 to TRBJ1-4; 8 positions match TRBD1. The junction had 10 bases not matched to a gene; V was cut back by 4 bases and J by 8 bases. Per the germline V gene, CDR1 is SGHDT and CDR2 is YYEEEE. The CDR3 has 15 amino acids. CDR3 protein: CASSPGQGVGEKLFF. CDR3 bases: TGTGCCAGCAGCCCCGGACAGGGTGTCGGGGAAAAACTGTTTTTT.

V usage is TRBV27 and J usage is TRBJ2-1, with 12 bases aligning to TRBD2. From germline, CDR1 is MNHEY and CDR2 SMNVEV (reference sequence). The CDR3 runs 14 residues. Losses at the gene ends were 6 bases for V and 10 bases for J; bases not matched to a gene: 7. The CDR3 coding sequence is TGTGCCAGCAGGCTAGCGGGAGGGCCAAAGGAGCAGTTCTTC. Translated, it gives CASRLAGGPKEQFF.

The chain couples TRBV9 to TRBJ2-2; D is perhaps TRBD2 (6 bases). The V end lost 4 bases, the J end lost 7 bases, and 8 bases lay between the germline ends. The germline CDR1 and CDR2 sequences are SGDLS and YYNGEE. The CDR3 loop spans 12 amino acids. The CDR3, as DNA: TGTGCCAGCAGCCTGGGAGGCGGGGAGCTGTTTTTT. This codes for CASSLGGGELFF.

V usage is TRBV28 and J usage is TRBJ2-4, with 9 bases lining up with TRBD2. V lost 5 bases to trimming and J lost 1 base; unmatched junction nucleotides: 9. The CDR3 covers 17 residues. Per the germline V gene, CDR1 is MDHEN and CDR2 is SYDVKM. CDR3 region: CASSPQAGGIAKNIQYF. Here the CDR3 DNA reads TGTGCCAGCAGTCCCCAAGCGGGAGGTATTGCCAAAAACATTCAGTACTTC.